The rows below give T cell receptor beta chains drawn from one sample of a study of blood T cell repertoires in COVID-19. Assay: immunoSEQ multiplex PCR; the TCRdb copy retains only in-frame clones and omits some. The sample has about 76,000 clones; around 91% are singletons. Sequences were obtained from peripheral blood. The receptors stem from a woman aged 45-65 years in a cohort sampled during active COVID-19. Both conserved end residues are trimmed from each CDR3. The order of the fields is V gene, J gene, CDR3 protein.

v_gene: TRBV5-4
j_gene: TRBJ1-2
CDR3aa: ASRRGTETFNYGYT

v_gene: TRBV21-1
j_gene: TRBJ1-1
CDR3aa: ASSRATGGAYTEAF

v_gene: TRBV11-2
j_gene: TRBJ2-5
CDR3aa: ASSLSRAKQETQY

v_gene: TRBV29-1
j_gene: TRBJ2-1
CDR3aa: SVCGIGYNEQF

v_gene: TRBV6-6
j_gene: TRBJ2-7
CDR3aa: ASSTGDEQY

v_gene: TRBV6-2/TRBV6-3
j_gene: TRBJ1-2
CDR3aa: ASSSPGQGNYGYT

v_gene: TRBV27
j_gene: TRBJ2-2
CDR3aa: ASNRGGEVTGELF

v_gene: TRBV2
j_gene: TRBJ1-2
CDR3aa: ASSEGLAGTGFGYT

v_gene: TRBV14
j_gene: TRBJ2-1
CDR3aa: ASSQRSGLRSNEQF

v_gene: TRBV7-9
j_gene: TRBJ1-3
CDR3aa: ASSAPGGSGNTIY

v_gene: TRBV9
j_gene: TRBJ2-3
CDR3aa: ASSVGSLSTDTQY

v_gene: TRBV12-3/TRBV12-4
j_gene: TRBJ1-2
CDR3aa: ASSHSGTGGYT

v_gene: TRBV18
j_gene: TRBJ2-2
CDR3aa: ASSSLGTGRTGELF

v_gene: TRBV12-5
j_gene: TRBJ2-2
CDR3aa: ASGFGGQSIGTGELF

v_gene: TRBV28
j_gene: TRBJ1-2
CDR3aa: ASSDHRGRGGGYT

v_gene: TRBV6-4
j_gene: TRBJ1-5
CDR3aa: ASSEQGAGQPQH

v_gene: TRBV3-1/TRBV3-2
j_gene: TRBJ2-7
CDR3aa: ASSPQLAVRDEQY

v_gene: TRBV15
j_gene: TRBJ2-5
CDR3aa: ATSRDERTQY

v_gene: TRBV10-3
j_gene: TRBJ2-6
CDR3aa: AITGTVDSSGANVLT

v_gene: TRBV7-9
j_gene: TRBJ2-2
CDR3aa: ASSLPTGGRDTGELF

v_gene: TRBV6-5
j_gene: TRBJ2-1
CDR3aa: ASSSRGGGGNEQF

v_gene: TRBV6-5
j_gene: TRBJ1-1
CDR3aa: ASSRDRVNAEAF

v_gene: TRBV27
j_gene: TRBJ2-2
CDR3aa: ASSWDSSLARNTGELF

v_gene: TRBV28
j_gene: TRBJ1-2
CDR3aa: ASSLNKGRDTHHGYT

v_gene: TRBV27
j_gene: TRBJ2-2
CDR3aa: ASSLGLAGQGVYTGELF

v_gene: TRBV2
j_gene: TRBJ1-5
CDR3aa: ASSPEGAKGQPQH

v_gene: TRBV29-1
j_gene: TRBJ2-1
CDR3aa: SGGQGRTYNEQF

v_gene: TRBV10-3
j_gene: TRBJ1-3
CDR3aa: ATSGGDGTNSGNTIY

v_gene: TRBV5-1
j_gene: TRBJ2-1
CDR3aa: ASSFWRDFNEQF

v_gene: TRBV9
j_gene: TRBJ2-7
CDR3aa: ASSLTSGSYEQY

v_gene: TRBV5-1
j_gene: TRBJ1-2
CDR3aa: ASSRGAENYGYT

v_gene: TRBV28
j_gene: TRBJ1-1
CDR3aa: ASRPSTGPYTEAF

v_gene: TRBV4-2
j_gene: TRBJ2-5
CDR3aa: ASSRPGQEGGETQY

v_gene: TRBV9
j_gene: TRBJ2-1
CDR3aa: ASSFSSGTGGEQF

v_gene: TRBV5-1
j_gene: TRBJ1-2
CDR3aa: ASTRDNNYGYT

v_gene: TRBV27
j_gene: TRBJ2-1
CDR3aa: ASSLVAGGPYSYNEQF

v_gene: TRBV6-4
j_gene: TRBJ2-2
CDR3aa: ASSLSSGTNTGELF

v_gene: TRBV3-1/TRBV3-2
j_gene: TRBJ1-4
CDR3aa: ASSQAGQINEKLF

v_gene: TRBV4-1
j_gene: TRBJ1-6
CDR3aa: ASSQDRDSPLH

v_gene: TRBV7-9
j_gene: TRBJ1-1
CDR3aa: ASSLGGDLWNTEAF

v_gene: TRBV6-6
j_gene: TRBJ2-1
CDR3aa: ASSYGEGHNEQF

v_gene: TRBV6-1
j_gene: TRBJ2-3
CDR3aa: ASSGLAGIETSTDTQY

v_gene: TRBV7-9
j_gene: TRBJ2-6
CDR3aa: ASSPPETGANVLT

v_gene: TRBV28
j_gene: TRBJ1-2
CDR3aa: ASSFTGGRGYT

v_gene: TRBV6-5
j_gene: TRBJ2-7
CDR3aa: ASSYSTAGLSYEQY